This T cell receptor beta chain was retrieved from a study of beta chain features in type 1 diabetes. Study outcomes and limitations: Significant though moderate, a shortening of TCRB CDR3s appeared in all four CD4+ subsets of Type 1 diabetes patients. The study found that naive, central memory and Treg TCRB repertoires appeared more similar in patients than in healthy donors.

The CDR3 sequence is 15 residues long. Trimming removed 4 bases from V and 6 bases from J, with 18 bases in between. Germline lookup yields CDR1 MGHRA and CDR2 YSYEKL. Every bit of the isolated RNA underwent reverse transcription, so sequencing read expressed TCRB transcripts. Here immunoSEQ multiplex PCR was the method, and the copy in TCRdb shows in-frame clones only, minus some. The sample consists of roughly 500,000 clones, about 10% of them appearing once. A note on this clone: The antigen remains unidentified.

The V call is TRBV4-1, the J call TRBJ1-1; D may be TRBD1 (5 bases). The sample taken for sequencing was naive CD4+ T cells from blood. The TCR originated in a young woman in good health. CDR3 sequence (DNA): TGCGCCAGCAGCCGAATATCGAGGGGATCGGCTGAAGCTTTCTTT. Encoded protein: CASSRISRGSAEAFF.